These T cell receptor beta chains were read from a single sample in a study of control samples from healthy donors and cancer patients. The method was immunoSEQ multiplex PCR; TCRdb's version includes in-frame clones alone and lacks a portion of them. Among approximately 86,000 clones listed, roughly nine tenths were seen once. Sequenced material: blood. The receptors shown here come from a man younger than 45 in good health. Both conserved end residues are part of each CDR3. A D gene is named only where the DNA matches it firmly.

D gene: NA
J gene: TRBJ2-1
V gene: TRBV5-1
CDR3 protein: CASAQAYNEQFF
CDR3 DNA: TGCGCCAGCGCCCAAGCTTACAATGAGCAGTTCTTC

D gene: NA
J gene: TRBJ1-1
V gene: TRBV30
CDR3 protein: CACPTCRVGTNTEAFF
CDR3 DNA: TGTGCCTGTCCCACTTGCCGGGTTGGGACGAACACTGAAGCTTTCTTT

D gene: NA
J gene: TRBJ1-4
V gene: TRBV15
CDR3 protein: CATSRSGGTNEKLFF
CDR3 DNA: TGTGCCACCAGCCGTTCAGGCGGCACTAATGAAAAACTGTTTTTT

D gene: NA
J gene: TRBJ1-3
V gene: TRBV7-9
CDR3 protein: CASSSVGNTIYF
CDR3 DNA: TGTGCCAGCAGCTCAGTCGGAAACACCATATATTTT

D gene: NA
J gene: TRBJ2-1
V gene: TRBV7-6
CDR3 protein: CASSLLNGEQFF
CDR3 DNA: TGTGCCAGCAGCTTACTGAACGGTGAGCAGTTCTTC

D gene: TRBD1
J gene: TRBJ2-4
V gene: TRBV27
CDR3 protein: CATQGLAKNIQYF
CDR3 DNA: TGTGCAACACAGGGGCTAGCCAAAAACATTCAGTACTTC

D gene: NA
J gene: TRBJ1-2
V gene: TRBV19
CDR3 protein: CASSTSTGYGYTF
CDR3 DNA: TGTGCCAGTAGTACTTCAACAGGGTATGGCTACACCTTC

D gene: NA
J gene: TRBJ1-1
V gene: TRBV6-5
CDR3 protein: CASSYFRTQNTEAFF
CDR3 DNA: TGTGCCAGCAGTTATTTCAGGACCCAGAACACTGAAGCTTTCTTT

D gene: NA
J gene: TRBJ1-2
V gene: TRBV28
CDR3 protein: CASSPQQELYGYTF
CDR3 DNA: TGTGCCAGCAGTCCCCAACAGGAGCTCTATGGCTACACCTTC

D gene: NA
J gene: TRBJ1-6
V gene: TRBV27
CDR3 protein: CASSVRGGWGDSPLHF
CDR3 DNA: TGTGCCAGCAGTGTCAGAGGGGGGTGGGGGGATTCACCCCTCCACTTT

D gene: NA
J gene: TRBJ1-4
V gene: TRBV5-1
CDR3 protein: CASSLGPGLNEKLFF
CDR3 DNA: TGCGCCAGCAGCTTGGGTCCGGGATTAAATGAAAAACTGTTTTTT

D gene: TRBD2
J gene: TRBJ2-2
V gene: TRBV3-1/TRBV3-2
CDR3 protein: CASRAAGGTGELFF
CDR3 DNA: TGTGCCAGCAGGGCTGCGGGGGGCACCGGGGAGCTGTTTTTT

D gene: NA
J gene: TRBJ2-1
V gene: TRBV10-3
CDR3 protein: CAISESTTALGNEQFF
CDR3 DNA: TGTGCCATCAGTGAGTCCACGACAGCCTTGGGCAATGAGCAGTTCTTC